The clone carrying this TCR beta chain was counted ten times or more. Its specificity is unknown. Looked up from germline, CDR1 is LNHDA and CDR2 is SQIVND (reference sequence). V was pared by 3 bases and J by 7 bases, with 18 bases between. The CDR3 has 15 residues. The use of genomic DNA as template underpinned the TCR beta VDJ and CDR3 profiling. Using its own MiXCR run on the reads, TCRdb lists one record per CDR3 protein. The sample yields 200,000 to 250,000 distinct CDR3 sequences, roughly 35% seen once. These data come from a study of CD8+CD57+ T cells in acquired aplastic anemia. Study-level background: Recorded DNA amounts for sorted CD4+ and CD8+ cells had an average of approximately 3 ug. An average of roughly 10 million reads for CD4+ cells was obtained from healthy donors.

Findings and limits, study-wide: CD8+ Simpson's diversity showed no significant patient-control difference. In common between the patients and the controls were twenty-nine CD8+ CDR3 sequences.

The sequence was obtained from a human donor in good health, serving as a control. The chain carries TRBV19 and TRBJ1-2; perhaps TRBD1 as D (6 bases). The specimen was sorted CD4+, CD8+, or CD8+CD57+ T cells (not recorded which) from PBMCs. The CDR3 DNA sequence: TGTGCCAGTAGTATGTCTGGTCGGGGGGCGGGTGGCTACACCTTC. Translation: CASSMSGRGAGGYTF.